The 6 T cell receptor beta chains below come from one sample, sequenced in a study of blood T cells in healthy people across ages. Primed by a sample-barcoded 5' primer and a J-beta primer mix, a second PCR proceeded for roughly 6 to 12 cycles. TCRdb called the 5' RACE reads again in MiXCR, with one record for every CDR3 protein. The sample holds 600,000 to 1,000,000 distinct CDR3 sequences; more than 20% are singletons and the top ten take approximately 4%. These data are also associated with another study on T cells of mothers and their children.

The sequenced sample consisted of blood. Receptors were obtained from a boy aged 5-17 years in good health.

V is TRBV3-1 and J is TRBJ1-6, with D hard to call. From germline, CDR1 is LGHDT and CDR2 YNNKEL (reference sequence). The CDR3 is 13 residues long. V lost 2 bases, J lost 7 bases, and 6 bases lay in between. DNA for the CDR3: TGTGCCAGCAGCCAAACCCGGAATTCACCCCTCCACTTT. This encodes CASSQTRNSPLHF.

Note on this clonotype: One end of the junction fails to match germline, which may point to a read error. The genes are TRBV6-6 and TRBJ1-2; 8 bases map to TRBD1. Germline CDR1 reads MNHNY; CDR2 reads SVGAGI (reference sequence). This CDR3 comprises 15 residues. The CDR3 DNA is TGTGTCAGCAGTCCCTCGACAGGGGCGGACTGTGGCTACACCTTC. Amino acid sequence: CVSSPSTGADCGYTF.

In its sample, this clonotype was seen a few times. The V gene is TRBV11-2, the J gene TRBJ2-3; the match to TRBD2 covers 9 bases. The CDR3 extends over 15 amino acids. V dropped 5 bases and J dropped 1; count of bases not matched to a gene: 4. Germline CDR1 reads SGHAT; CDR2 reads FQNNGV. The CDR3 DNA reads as TGTGCCAGCAGCATTAGCGGGGGAGGCACAGATACGCAGTATTTT. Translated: CASSISGGGTDTQYF.

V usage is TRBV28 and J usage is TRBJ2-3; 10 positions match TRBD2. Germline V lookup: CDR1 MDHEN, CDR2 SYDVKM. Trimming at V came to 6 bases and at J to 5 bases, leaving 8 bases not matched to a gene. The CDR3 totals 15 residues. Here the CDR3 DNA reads TGTGCCAGCAGCGGACTAGCGGACTCCGTAGATACGCAGTATTTT. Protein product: CASSGLADSVDTQYF.

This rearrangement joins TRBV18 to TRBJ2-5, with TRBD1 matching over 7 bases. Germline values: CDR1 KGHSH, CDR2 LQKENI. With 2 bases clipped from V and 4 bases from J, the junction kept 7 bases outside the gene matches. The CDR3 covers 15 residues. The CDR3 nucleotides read TGTGCCAGCTCACCAGTGCAGGGGGTCTTAGAGACCCAGTACTTC. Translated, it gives CASSPVQGVLETQYF.

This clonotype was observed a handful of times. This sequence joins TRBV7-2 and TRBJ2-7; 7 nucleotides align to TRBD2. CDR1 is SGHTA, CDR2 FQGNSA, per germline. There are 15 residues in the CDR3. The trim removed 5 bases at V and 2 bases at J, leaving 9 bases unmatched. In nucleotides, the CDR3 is TGTGCCAGCAGCACCGGGGGGATTACGACCTACGAGCAGTACTTC. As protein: CASSTGGITTYEQYF.